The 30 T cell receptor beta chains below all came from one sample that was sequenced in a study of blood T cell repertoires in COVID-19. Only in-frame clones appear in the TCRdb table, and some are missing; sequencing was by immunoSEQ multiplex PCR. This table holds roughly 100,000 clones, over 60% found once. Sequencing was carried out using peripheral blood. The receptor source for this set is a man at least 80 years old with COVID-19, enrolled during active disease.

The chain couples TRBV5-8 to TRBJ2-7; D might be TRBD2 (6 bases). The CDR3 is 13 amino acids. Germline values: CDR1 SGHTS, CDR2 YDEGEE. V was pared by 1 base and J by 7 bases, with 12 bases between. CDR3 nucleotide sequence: TGTGCCAGCAGCTTGCTGAGCGGGCTTGAGCAGTACTTC. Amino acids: CASSLLSGLEQYF.

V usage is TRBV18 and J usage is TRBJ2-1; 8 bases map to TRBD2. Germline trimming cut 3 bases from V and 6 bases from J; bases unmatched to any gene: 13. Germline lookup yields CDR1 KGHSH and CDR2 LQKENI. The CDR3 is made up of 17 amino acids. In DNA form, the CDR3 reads TGTGCCAGCTCACCTCGCATACTAGCGGAGCTGCTCAATGAGCAGTTCTTC. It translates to CASSPRILAELLNEQFF.

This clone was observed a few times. CDR3 DNA sequence: TGCGCCAGCAGCCGGGGGGCCAGCACTAACTATGGCTACACCTTC. Encoded protein: CASSRGASTNYGYTF. The rearrangement uses TRBV5-1 and TRBJ1-2, with D perhaps TRBD1 (6 bases). Trimming removed 4 bases from V and 0 bases from J, with 13 bases in between. CDR3 length equals 15 residues. Per germline, CDR1 SGHRS and CDR2 YFSETQ.

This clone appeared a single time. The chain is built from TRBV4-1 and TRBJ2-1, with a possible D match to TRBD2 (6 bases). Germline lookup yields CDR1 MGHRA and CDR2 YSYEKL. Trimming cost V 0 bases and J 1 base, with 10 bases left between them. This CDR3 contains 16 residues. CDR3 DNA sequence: TGCGCCAGCAGCCAAGACCCCGGGAGATCCTACAATGAGCAGTTCTTC. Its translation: CASSQDPGRSYNEQFF.

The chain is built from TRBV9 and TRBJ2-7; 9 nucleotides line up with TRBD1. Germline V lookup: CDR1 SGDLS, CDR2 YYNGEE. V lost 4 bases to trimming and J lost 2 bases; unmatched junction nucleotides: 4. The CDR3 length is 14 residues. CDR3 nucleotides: TGTGCCAGCAGCTACGGACAGGGGCCCTACGAGCAGTACTTC. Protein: CASSYGQGPYEQYF.

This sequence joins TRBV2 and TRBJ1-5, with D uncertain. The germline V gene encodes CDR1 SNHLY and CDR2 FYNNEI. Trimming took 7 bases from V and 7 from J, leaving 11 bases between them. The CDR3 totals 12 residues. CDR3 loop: CASTRASQPQHF. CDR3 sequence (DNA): TGTGCCAGCACGAGGGCATCGCAGCCCCAGCATTTT. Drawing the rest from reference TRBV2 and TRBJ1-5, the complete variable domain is EPEVTQTPSHQVTQMGQEVILRCVPISNHLYFYWYRQILGQKVEFLVSFYNNEISEKSEIFDDQFSVERPDGSNFTLKIRSTKLEDSAMYFCASTRASQPQHFGDGTRLSIL.

As DNA, the CDR3 is TGTGCCAGCAGTAGAAGCGGTCCAGGCTTGGAGACCCAGTACTTC. Amino acids: CASSRSGPGLETQYF. The chain links TRBV2 to TRBJ2-5; the D gene is possibly TRBD2 (5 bases). The ends were cut back, 5 bases at V and 5 bases at J, with 18 bases in the middle. CDR1 SNHLY and CDR2 FYNNEI come from the germline V gene. The CDR3 totals 15 residues.

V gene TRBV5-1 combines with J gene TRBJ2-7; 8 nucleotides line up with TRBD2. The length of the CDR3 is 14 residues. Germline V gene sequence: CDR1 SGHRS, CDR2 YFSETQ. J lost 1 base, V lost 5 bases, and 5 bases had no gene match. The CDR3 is CASSFAGGSYEQYF. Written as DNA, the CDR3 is TGCGCCAGCAGTTTCGCGGGAGGTTCCTACGAGCAGTACTTC.

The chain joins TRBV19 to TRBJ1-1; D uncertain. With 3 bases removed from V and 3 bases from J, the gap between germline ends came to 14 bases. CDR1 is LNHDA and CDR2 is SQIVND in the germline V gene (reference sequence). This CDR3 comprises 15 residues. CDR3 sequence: CASSINSAGDTEAFF. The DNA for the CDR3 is TGTGCCAGTAGTATTAATTCGGCCGGGGACACTGAAGCTTTCTTT.

In DNA, the CDR3 is TGTGCCAGCAGCCTCTGGGGGAGGACAGGGGACGCCGGCGAGCAGTTCTTC. Its translation: CASSLWGRTGDAGEQFF. The chain links TRBV5-6 to TRBJ2-1; 9 positions agree with TRBD1. With V trimmed by 4 bases and J by 10 bases, 18 bases remained unmatched. Germline-derived CDR1 and CDR2 are SGHDT and YYEEEE. The length of the CDR3 is 17 residues.

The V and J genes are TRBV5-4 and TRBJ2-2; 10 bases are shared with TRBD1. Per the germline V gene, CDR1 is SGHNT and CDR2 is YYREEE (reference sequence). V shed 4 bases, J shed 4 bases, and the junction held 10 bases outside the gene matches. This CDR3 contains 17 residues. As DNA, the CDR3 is TGTGCCAGCAGCCGTCCCGGGACAGGGGCGGGCACCGGGGAGCTGTTTTTT. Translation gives CASSRPGTGAGTGELFF.

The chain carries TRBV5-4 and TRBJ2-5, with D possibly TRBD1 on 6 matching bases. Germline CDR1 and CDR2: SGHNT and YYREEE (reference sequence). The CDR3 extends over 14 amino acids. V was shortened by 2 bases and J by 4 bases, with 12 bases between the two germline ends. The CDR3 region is CASSFVGGPETQYF. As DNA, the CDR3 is TGTGCCAGCAGCTTTGTTGGGGGCCCAGAGACCCAGTACTTC.

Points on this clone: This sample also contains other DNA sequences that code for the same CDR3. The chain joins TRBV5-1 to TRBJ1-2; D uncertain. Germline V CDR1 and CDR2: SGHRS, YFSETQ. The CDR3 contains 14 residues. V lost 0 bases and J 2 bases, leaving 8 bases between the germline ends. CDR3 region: CASSLESPNYGYTF. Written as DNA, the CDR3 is TGCGCCAGCAGCTTGGAGAGTCCGAACTATGGCTACACCTTC.

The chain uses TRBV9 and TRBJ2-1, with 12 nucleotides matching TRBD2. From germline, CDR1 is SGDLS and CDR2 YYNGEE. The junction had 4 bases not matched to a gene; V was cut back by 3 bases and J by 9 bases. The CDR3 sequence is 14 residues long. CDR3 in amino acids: CASSAGLAGTEQFF. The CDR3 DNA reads TGTGCCAGCAGCGCGGGACTAGCGGGTACTGAGCAGTTCTTC.

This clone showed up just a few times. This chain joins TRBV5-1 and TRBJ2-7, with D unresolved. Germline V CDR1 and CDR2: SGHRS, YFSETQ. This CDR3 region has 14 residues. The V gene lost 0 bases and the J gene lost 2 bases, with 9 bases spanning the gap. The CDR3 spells CASSLGWRTYEQYF. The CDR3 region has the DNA TGCGCCAGCAGCTTGGGGTGGCGGACCTACGAGCAGTACTTC.

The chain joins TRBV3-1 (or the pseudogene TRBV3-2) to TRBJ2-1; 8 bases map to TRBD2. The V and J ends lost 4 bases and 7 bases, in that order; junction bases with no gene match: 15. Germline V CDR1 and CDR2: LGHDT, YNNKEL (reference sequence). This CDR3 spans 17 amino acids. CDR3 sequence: CASSPQVREVPKNEQFF. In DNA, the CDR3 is TGTGCCAGCAGCCCACAGGTGCGGGAGGTCCCTAAGAATGAGCAGTTCTTC.

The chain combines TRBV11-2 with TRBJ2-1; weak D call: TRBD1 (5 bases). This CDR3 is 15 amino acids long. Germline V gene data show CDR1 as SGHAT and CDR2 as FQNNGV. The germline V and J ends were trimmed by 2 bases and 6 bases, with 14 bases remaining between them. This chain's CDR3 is CASSLSAWQGNEQFF. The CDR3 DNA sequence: TGTGCCAGCAGCTTAAGTGCCTGGCAGGGCAATGAGCAGTTCTTC.

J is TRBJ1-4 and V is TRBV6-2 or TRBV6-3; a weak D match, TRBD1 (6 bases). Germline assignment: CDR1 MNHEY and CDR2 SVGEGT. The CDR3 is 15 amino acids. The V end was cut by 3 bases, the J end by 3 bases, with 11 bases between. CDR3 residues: CASSYSGQSNEKLFF. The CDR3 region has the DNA TGTGCCAGCAGTTATTCAGGACAGTCTAATGAAAAACTGTTTTTT.

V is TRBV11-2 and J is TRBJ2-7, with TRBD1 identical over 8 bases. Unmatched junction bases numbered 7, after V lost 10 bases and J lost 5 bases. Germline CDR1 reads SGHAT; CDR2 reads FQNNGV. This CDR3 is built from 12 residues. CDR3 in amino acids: CATGDRRDEQYF. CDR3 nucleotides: TGTGCCACCGGGGACAGGAGGGACGAGCAGTACTTC.

In DNA, the CDR3 is TGTGCCAGCACTGCAGGGTGGGGCTACACCTTC. Encoded protein: CASTAGWGYTF. The chain carries TRBV28 and TRBJ1-2, with D perhaps matching TRBD1 (5 bases). The V and J ends lost 7 bases and 8 bases respectively, with 11 bases between them. The germline V gene encodes CDR1 MDHEN and CDR2 SYDVKM. This CDR3 spans 11 amino acids.

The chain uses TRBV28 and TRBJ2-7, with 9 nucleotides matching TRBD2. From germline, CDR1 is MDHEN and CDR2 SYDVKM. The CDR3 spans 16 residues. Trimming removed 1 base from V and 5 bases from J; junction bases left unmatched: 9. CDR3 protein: CASSLSLSGRYHEQYF. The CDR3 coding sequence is TGTGCCAGCAGTTTATCCCTGAGCGGGAGGTATCACGAGCAGTACTTC.

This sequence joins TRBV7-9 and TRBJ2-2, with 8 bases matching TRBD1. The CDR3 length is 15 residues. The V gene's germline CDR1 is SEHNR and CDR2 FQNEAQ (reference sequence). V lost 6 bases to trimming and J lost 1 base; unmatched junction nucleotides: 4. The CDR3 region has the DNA TGTGCCAGCAGAAAGGACAGGGTGAACACCGGGGAGCTGTTTTTT. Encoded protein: CASRKDRVNTGELFF.

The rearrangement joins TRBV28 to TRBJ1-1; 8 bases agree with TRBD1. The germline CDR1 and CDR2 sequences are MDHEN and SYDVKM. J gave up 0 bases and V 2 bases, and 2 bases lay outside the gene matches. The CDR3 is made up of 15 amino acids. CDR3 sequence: CASSLRTGMNTEAFF. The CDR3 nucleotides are TGTGCCAGCAGTTTACGGACAGGGATGAACACTGAAGCTTTCTTT.

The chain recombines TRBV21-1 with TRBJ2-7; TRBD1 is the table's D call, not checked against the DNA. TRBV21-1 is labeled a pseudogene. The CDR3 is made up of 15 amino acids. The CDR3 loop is CASSKVHRSPYEQYF. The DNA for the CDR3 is TGTGCCAGCAGCAAAGTCCACAGGTCGCCCTACGAGCAGTACTTC.

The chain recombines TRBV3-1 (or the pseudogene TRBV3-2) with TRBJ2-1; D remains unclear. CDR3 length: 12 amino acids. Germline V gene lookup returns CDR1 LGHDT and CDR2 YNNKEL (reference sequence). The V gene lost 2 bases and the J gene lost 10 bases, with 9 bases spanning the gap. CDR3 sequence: CASSQLRGEQFF. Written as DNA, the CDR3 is TGTGCCAGCAGCCAACTTCGTGGCGAGCAGTTCTTC.

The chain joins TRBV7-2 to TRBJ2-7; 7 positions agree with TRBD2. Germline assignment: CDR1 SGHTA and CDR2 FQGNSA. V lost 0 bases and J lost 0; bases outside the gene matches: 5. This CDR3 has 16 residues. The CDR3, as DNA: TGTGCCAGCAGCTTAGCGGGAGGGAGAAGCTCCTACGAGCAGTACTTC. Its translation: CASSLAGGRSSYEQYF.

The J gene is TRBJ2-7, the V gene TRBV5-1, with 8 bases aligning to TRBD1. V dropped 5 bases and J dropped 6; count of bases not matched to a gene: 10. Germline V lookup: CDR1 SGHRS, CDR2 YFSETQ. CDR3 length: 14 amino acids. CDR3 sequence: CASSSGTQGAEQYF. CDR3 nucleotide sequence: TGCGCCAGCAGTTCCGGGACCCAGGGGGCCGAGCAGTACTTC.

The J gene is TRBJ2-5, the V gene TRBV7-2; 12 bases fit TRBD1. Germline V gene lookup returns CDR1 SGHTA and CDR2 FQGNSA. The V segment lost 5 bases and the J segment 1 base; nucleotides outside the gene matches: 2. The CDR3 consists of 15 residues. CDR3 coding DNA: TGTGCCAGCAGCAAGGGACAGGGGGCCCAAGAGACCCAGTACTTC. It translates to CASSKGQGAQETQYF.

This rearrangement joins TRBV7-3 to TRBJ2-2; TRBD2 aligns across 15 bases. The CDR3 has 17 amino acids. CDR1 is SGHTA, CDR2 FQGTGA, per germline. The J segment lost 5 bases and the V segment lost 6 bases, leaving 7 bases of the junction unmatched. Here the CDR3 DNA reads TGTGCCAGCAGTTATACCGGGACTAGCGGGAGGACCGGGGAGCTGTTTTTT. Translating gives CASSYTGTSGRTGELFF.

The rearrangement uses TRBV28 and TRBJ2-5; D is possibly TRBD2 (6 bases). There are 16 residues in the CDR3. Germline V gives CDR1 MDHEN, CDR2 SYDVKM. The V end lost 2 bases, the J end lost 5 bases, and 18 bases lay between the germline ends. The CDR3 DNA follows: TGTGCCAGCAGTTTAGACGGGACCGGGAGAGTGGAGACCCAGTACTTC. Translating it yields CASSLDGTGRVETQYF.